The entry below gives a single T cell receptor (beta chain) sequence along with its context. Its target is unknown. The data stem from a study of regulatory T cells in long-lasting Graves disease. In building TCR beta libraries, iRepertoire HTBI primers were used together with Arm-PCR of CDR3 regions. As handled by the study authors: Across all samples, roughly 62 TRBV segments and 15 or so TRBJ segments were identified. Using its own MiXCR run on the multiplex PCR reads, TCRdb lists one record per CDR3 protein. TCRdb, rather than the study authors, made the V and J calls. The sample has around 500,000 distinct CDR3 sequences; 12% are singletons. Study outcomes and limitations: Persistent disease samples used TRBV28, TRBJ1-2 and TRBJ2-5 preferentially.

Time point: newly diagnosed GD, antithyroid drugs for less than 3 months. Scientists built the TCR library using RNA that was extracted from PBMCs. The V end lost 2 bases, the J end lost 1 base, and 11 bases lay between the germline ends. The CDR3 length is 15 residues. Germline V gives CDR1 KGHSH, CDR2 LQKENI. This same sample was also taken into another study, of T cells in Graves' hyperthyroidism and ophthalmopathy. That paper notes: HTBI primers were the set used in a first-round RT-PCR of the TCR CDR3.

The chain joins TRBV18 to TRBJ2-5, with D possibly TRBD1 on 5 matching bases. The source material was peripheral blood mononuclear cells (PBMCs), sampled at new diagnosis, from a patient treated with antithyroid drugs. The receptor comes from a woman between 25 and 40 years old with Graves disease. The CDR3 nucleotides are TGTGCCAGCTCACCAGGGGCACTCTTCCAAGAGACCCAGTACTTC. Protein sequence: CASSPGALFQETQYF.